This TCR beta chain was identified in a study of T cells in Graves' hyperthyroidism and ophthalmopathy. Patients counted as stable if ophthalmopathy did not develop within 18 months. Recently diagnosed hyperthyroidism of less than 2 months' duration affected patients aged 18 to 65. Lactation, pregnancy, other autoimmune disease or uncontrolled infection excluded patients. Diagnoses were made from clinical symptoms, serum measures (thyroxine and TRAb), thyroid ultrasound and orbital computed tomography. This clonotype was found many times. The CDR3 consists of 16 residues. The ends lost 5 bases at V and 2 bases at J; junction bases unmatched: 10. From germline, CDR1 is SGHAT and CDR2 FQNNGV. Researchers took RNA transcripts and amplified the TCR beta CDR3 regions from them. The TCR CDR3 was amplified in a first-round RT-PCR using the HTBI primer set. Via MiXCR, TCRdb re-called the multiplex PCR reads, giving one row per CDR3 protein. The data hold some 460,000 distinct CDR3 sequences, with 15% to 19% observed a single time.

Sequencing was performed on blood. The TCR was taken from a woman between 18 and 29 years old with Graves' hyperthyroidism. The chain couples TRBV11-2 to TRBJ2-7, with 9 bases identical to TRBD1. The CDR3 region is CASSPLRRQGAYEQYF. CDR3 DNA: TGTGCCAGCAGCCCTCTCCGTAGACAGGGGGCCTACGAGCAGTACTTC.